A single sample is the source of the 13 T cell receptor beta chains below, sequenced in a study of blood T cell repertoires in COVID-19. Only in-frame clones appear in the TCRdb table, and some are missing; sequencing was by immunoSEQ multiplex PCR. The sample lists fewer than 600,000 clones; 89% were seen once. The sample consisted of peripheral blood. The receptor source for this set is a man aged 18 to 30 with COVID-19, enrolled during active disease.

V and J are TRBV5-1 and TRBJ1-4; TRBD1 is a possible D gene (6 bases). The CDR3 loop spans 15 amino acids. V gave up 1 base and J gave up 7 bases, with 14 bases separating them. Germline V gene sequence: CDR1 SGHRS, CDR2 YFSETQ. The CDR3 protein is CASSLLGAVGEKLFF. Written as DNA, the CDR3 is TGCGCCAGCAGCTTGTTGGGGGCGGTGGGTGAAAAACTGTTTTTT.

The chain joins TRBV3-1 (or the pseudogene TRBV3-2) to TRBJ1-5, with D uncertain. Germline loops: CDR1 LGHDT, CDR2 YNNKEL (reference sequence). The ends were cut back, 5 bases at V and 0 bases at J, with 2 bases in the middle. This CDR3 has 12 residues. CDR3 protein: CASSYSNQPQHF. The CDR3 DNA follows: TGTGCCAGCAGCTATAGCAATCAGCCCCAGCATTTT.

The CDR3 region has the DNA TGTGCCAGCAGCCGGGACAGGGAATACGACGAGCAGTACTTC. Residues: CASSRDREYDEQYF. The chain links TRBV7-2 to TRBJ2-7; 9 positions agree with TRBD1. CDR3 length equals 14 residues. Trimming cost V 5 bases and J 5 bases; bases outside gene matches: 7. CDR1 and CDR2 (germline): SGHTA, FQGNSA.

This clone was observed once. The V gene is TRBV5-1, the J gene TRBJ2-6, with a tentative D call TRBD1 (6 bases). The germline V gene has CDR1 SGHRS and CDR2 YFSETQ. The V end was cut by 2 bases, the J end by 0 bases, with 15 bases between. The CDR3 length is 18 residues. Here the CDR3 reads CASSFRTATFSGANVLTF. The CDR3 DNA reads TGCGCCAGCAGCTTCCGGACAGCAACCTTCTCTGGGGCCAACGTCCTGACTTTC.

The V call is TRBV24-1, the J call TRBJ1-1; TRBD1 might be the D (6 bases). V was shortened by 5 bases and J by 10 bases, with 16 bases between the two germline ends. CDR3 length: 13 residues. The germline gives CDR1 KGHDR, CDR2 SFDVKD. Written as DNA, the CDR3 is TGTGCCACCAGTGCTGGGGACAACCGAGGAGCTTTCTTT. This gives the protein CATSAGDNRGAFF.

The chain carries TRBV1 and TRBJ2-1; the DNA was not used to check the table's D call, TRBD2. TRBV1 is deemed a pseudogene. The CDR3 covers 15 residues. As DNA, the CDR3 is TGCACCAGCAGCCAAGACTTTAGCGGTGACAATGAGCAGTTCTTC. Its protein is CTSSQDFSGDNEQFF.

The chain is built from TRBV7-9 and TRBJ1-5; possible D gene TRBD1, 5 bases. The CDR3 spans 16 residues. Trimming cost V 4 bases and J 3 bases, with 16 bases left between them. Germline loops: CDR1 SEHNR, CDR2 FQNEAQ (reference sequence). The CDR3 is CASSWGRGFDNQPQHF. The CDR3 DNA follows: TGTGCCAGCAGCTGGGGACGGGGGTTTGACAATCAGCCCCAGCATTTT.

CDR3 amino acids: CAISELLAGDNEQFF. Here the CDR3 DNA reads TGTGCCATCAGTGAGTTACTAGCGGGAGACAATGAGCAGTTCTTC. The chain has TRBV10-3 and TRBJ2-1; 11 bases match TRBD2. With 1 base clipped from V and 5 bases from J, the junction kept 1 base outside the gene matches. CDR1 is ENHRY, CDR2 SYGVKD, per germline. CDR3 size: 15 residues.

This chain uses TRBV5-4 with TRBJ2-2; D may be TRBD1 (6 bases). Germline V gives CDR1 SGHNT, CDR2 YYREEE (reference sequence). The CDR3 covers 15 residues. Trimming stripped 2 bases from V and 0 bases from J, with 8 bases between. CDR3 in DNA: TGTGCCAGCAGCTTTACAGGGTCGAACACCGGGGAGCTGTTTTTT. Translating gives CASSFTGSNTGELFF. Supplemented by reference TRBV5-4 and TRBJ2-2, the full variable domain reads ETGVTQSPTHLIKTRGQQVTLRCSSQSGHNTVSWYQQALGQGPQFIFQYYREEENGRGNFPPRFSGLQFPNYSSELNVNALELDDSALYLCASSFTGSNTGELFFGEGSRLTVL.

The CDR3 coding sequence is TGCGCCAGCAGCTTGATTGCGACAGGGCGACCAGATACGCAGTATTTT. It translates to CASSLIATGRPDTQYF. The chain recombines TRBV5-1 with TRBJ2-3, with TRBD1 identical over 7 bases. The germline V gene has CDR1 SGHRS and CDR2 YFSETQ. Trimming took 1 base from V and 4 from J; bases not matched to a gene: 9. This CDR3 is 16 amino acids long.

DNA for the CDR3: TGTGCCAGCAGTAAATTAGCGGGAGGTCCTTCGGGCACCGGGGAGCTGTTTTTT. It yields the protein CASSKLAGGPSGTGELFF. V usage is TRBV21-1 and J usage is TRBJ2-2; the tabulated D call, TRBD2, remains unverified against the DNA. TRBV21-1 counts as a pseudogene. CDR3 size: 18 residues.

The gene calls are TRBV24-1 and TRBJ2-3; 7 bases are a match to TRBD2. V shed 4 bases and J 3 bases; nucleotides not matched to a gene: 3. Germline V gives CDR1 KGHDR, CDR2 SFDVKD. The CDR3 is made up of 14 amino acids. CDR3 residues: CATSDPSGTDTQYF. Written as DNA, the CDR3 is TGTGCCACCAGTGACCCTAGCGGAACAGATACGCAGTATTTT.

The chain uses TRBV9 and TRBJ2-1; the match to TRBD2 covers 9 bases. Germline V lookup: CDR1 SGDLS, CDR2 YYNGEE. V lost 4 bases and J lost 3; bases outside the gene matches: 5. CDR3 length: 15 amino acids. The CDR3 DNA reads as TGTGCCAGCAGCTTAGCGGGAGACTACTACAATGAGCAGTTCTTC. Translated: CASSLAGDYYNEQFF.